This TCR beta chain comes out of a study of blood T cell repertoires in COVID-19. Study-wide background: PBMCs, B-cell-depleted T cells, or T cells provided the cDNA or gDNA that made up the material.

V lost 6 bases and J lost 2, with 13 bases in between. Germline values: CDR1 KGHDR, CDR2 SFDVKD. The length of the CDR3 is 14 residues. Using immunoSEQ multiplex PCR, the repertoire was profiled, and TCRdb retains in-frame clones only, with some absent. In the table there are approximately 280,000 clones, approximately 90% of which are singletons. While infection was still active, Seattle patients were enrolled and then followed longitudinally. Sequences were obtained from peripheral blood. The V gene is TRBV24-1, the J gene TRBJ2-7, with D tentatively TRBD1 (5 bases). The sequence derives from a woman aged 30 to 39 with COVID-19, enrolled during active disease. CDR3 amino acids: CATSSSRAAYEQYF. In DNA, the CDR3 is TGTGCCACCAGTTCTTCCAGGGCCGCCTACGAGCAGTACTTC.